In its sample, the clone carrying this T cell receptor beta chain was seen a few times. Its specificity is not known. This record belongs to a study of blood T cells in healthy people across ages. Findings of the study overall: The unsorted PBMCs prevented any conclusive comparison of naive versus antigen-experienced cells.

A J-beta primer mix and a sample-barcoded 5' primer were used in a second PCR of roughly 7 to 12 cycles. TCRdb reprocessed the 5' RACE reads with MiXCR, giving one entry per CDR3 protein. The sample has around 500,000 distinct CDR3 sequences; about 26% are singletons. Germline V lookup: CDR1 MNHEY, CDR2 SMNVEV (reference sequence). This CDR3 has 14 amino acids. Trimming pared 6 bases from V and 8 bases from J, leaving 17 bases between. These data also featured in a second study, about T cells of mothers and their children. According to that study: Donation involved a few healthy Caucasian mothers and the six children that they had. In related and unrelated pairs alike, thymic selection shapes TCR recombination output, with inherited differences minor.

The sequenced sample was blood. The origin of this receptor is a boy younger than 10 in good health. This chain links TRBV27 with TRBJ1-5; the D is unclear. This CDR3 is CASSSRPGDKPQHF. The CDR3, as DNA: TGTGCCAGCAGCTCGAGACCGGGAGATAAGCCCCAGCATTTT.